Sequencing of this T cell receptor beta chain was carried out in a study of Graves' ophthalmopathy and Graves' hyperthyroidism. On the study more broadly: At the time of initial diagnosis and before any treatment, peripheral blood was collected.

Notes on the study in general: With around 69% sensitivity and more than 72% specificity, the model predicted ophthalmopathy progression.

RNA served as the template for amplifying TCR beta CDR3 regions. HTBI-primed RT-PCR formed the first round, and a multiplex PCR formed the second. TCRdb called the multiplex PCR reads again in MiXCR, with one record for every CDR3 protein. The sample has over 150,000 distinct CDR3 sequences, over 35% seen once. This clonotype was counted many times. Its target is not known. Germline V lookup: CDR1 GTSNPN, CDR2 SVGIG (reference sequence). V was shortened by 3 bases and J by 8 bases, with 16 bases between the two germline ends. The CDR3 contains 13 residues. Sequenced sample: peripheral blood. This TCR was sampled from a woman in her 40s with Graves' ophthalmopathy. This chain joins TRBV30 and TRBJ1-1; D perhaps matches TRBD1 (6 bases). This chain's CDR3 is CAWRFGGRKEAFF. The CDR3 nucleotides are TGTGCCTGGAGGTTTGGGGGCAGGAAAGAAGCTTTCTTT.